This is a list of T cell receptor beta chains from one sample in a study of control samples from healthy donors and cancer patients. Only in-frame clones appear in the TCRdb table, and some are missing; sequencing was by immunoSEQ multiplex PCR. There are tens of thousands of clones in the sample; about 90% occur only once, and approximately 6% lies in the top ten. The source material was PBMCs. These receptors came from a man aged 55 to 69 with colorectal cancer. CDR3s include the opening cysteine and the closing phenylalanine or tryptophan. The D gene is left open where the match is weak. Expanded clones get a size class; other rows say once, few or many, or leave the size out.

j_call,v_call,d_call,clone_size,cdr3_nt,cdr3_aa
TRBJ2-5,TRBV9,-,once,TGTGCCAGCAGCGCCGGGCAGGGCGGTATAGAGACCCAGTACTTC,CASSAGQGGIETQYF
TRBJ2-5,TRBV7-9,-,once,TGTGCCAGCAGCTTACAGGGGCTCCAAGAGACCCAGTACTTC,CASSLQGLQETQYF
TRBJ2-7,TRBV11-2,-,-,TGTGCCAGCAGCTTAGGACCCTGGCAGTACTTC,CASSLGPWQYF
TRBJ2-7,TRBV28,-,-,TGTGCCAGCAGTTGGCCTAGAAGGCCTTACGAGCAGTACTTC,CASSWPRRPYEQYF
TRBJ1-1,TRBV10-1,-,-,TGCGCCAGCCGACAGGAATTCTGGACTGAAGCTTTCTTT,CASRQEFWTEAFF
TRBJ2-5,TRBV5-1,TRBD1,-,TGCGCCAGCAGCGGAACGCAGGGGGCGGTTGAGACCCAGTACTTC,CASSGTQGAVETQYF
TRBJ1-3,TRBV5-1,TRBD1,-,TGCGCCAGCAGCTCCGACAGGGGAACGGGAAACACCATATATTTT,CASSSDRGTGNTIYF
TRBJ2-7,TRBV3-1/TRBV3-2,-,-,TGTGCCAGCAGCCGTGGGGACACAACCTACGAGCAGTACTTC,CASSRGDTTYEQYF
TRBJ2-5,TRBV19,-,-,TGTGCCACCTCCCCCGGGCCTGGAGGGACCCAGTACTTC,CATSPGPGGTQYF
TRBJ2-5,TRBV30,-,once,TGTGCCGGTAGGGGGGGGGCAAGGACCCAGTACTTC,CAGRGGARTQYF
TRBJ2-3,TRBV6-5,-,-,TGTGCCAGCAGTTACGGCCTAGCGTCAGATACGCAGTATTTT,CASSYGLASDTQYF
TRBJ1-5,TRBV7-6,TRBD1,once,TGTGCCAGCAGCCCTACATCCAGGGGGAGCAATCAGCCCCAGCATTTT,CASSPTSRGSNQPQHF
TRBJ2-7,TRBV2,TRBD1,-,TGTGCCAGCGTCCGCCGGACAGGACACGAGGAGCAGTACTTC,CASVRRTGHEEQYF
TRBJ1-6,TRBV2,TRBD1,-,TGTGCCAGCAGTGAGCTGACAGGGTTGTCACCCCTCCACTTT,CASSELTGLSPLHF
TRBJ1-1,TRBV5-5,-,-,TGTGCCAGCAGCGCGGGACGAGGCACTGAAGCTTTCTTT,CASSAGRGTEAFF
TRBJ1-3,TRBV9,-,-,TGTGCCAGCAGCGTGCAGGGGAGTCATGGAAACACCATATATTTT,CASSVQGSHGNTIYF
TRBJ2-1,TRBV7-3,TRBD1,-,TGTGCCAGCAGTCCAGGGGGTAGATCCTACAATGAGCAGTTCTTC,CASSPGGRSYNEQFF
TRBJ1-5,TRBV19,-,-,TGTGCCAGTAGTATAGGGGCAGGGCGAGGCAATCAGCCCCAGCATTTT,CASSIGAGRGNQPQHF
TRBJ1-1,TRBV4-3,-,-,TGCGCCAGCAGCCAAGTTATAAACACTGAAGCTTTCTTT,CASSQVINTEAFF
TRBJ2-2,TRBV4-3,TRBD2,-,TGCGCCAGCAGCCAAGAGGGTAGCGGGGGGCGGCTGTTTTTT,CASSQEGSGGRLFF
TRBJ1-5,TRBV19,-,-,TGTGCCAGTAGTATACAGCTCAATCAGGCCCAGCATTTT,CASSIQLNQAQHF
TRBJ1-5,TRBV19,-,-,TGTGCCAGTAGTATTGTGTGGGGGGCACAGCAGCCCCAGCATTTT,CASSIVWGAQQPQHF
TRBJ2-7,TRBV28,-,-,TGTGCCAGCAGTTTAAGGGGGGGCTACGAGCAGTACTTC,CASSLRGGYEQYF
TRBJ1-2,TRBV6-5,-,-,TGTGCCAGCAGTCGCACGGGGGGAGACTATGGCTACACCTTC,CASSRTGGDYGYTF
TRBJ1-2,TRBV9,-,-,TGTGCCAGCAGCGGAGTGGGGGGGCCGCCAAGCATGGCTAACTATGGCTACACCTTC,CASSGVGGPPSMANYGYTF
TRBJ2-6,TRBV28,-,-,TGTGCCAGCAGTTTACTACAGGGCTCTGGGGCCAACGTCCTGACTTTC,CASSLLQGSGANVLTF
TRBJ2-1,TRBV2,-,once,TGTGCCAGCAGAGAGGACGGCAGCTCCTACAATGAGCAGTTCTTC,CASREDGSSYNEQFF
TRBJ1-6,TRBV5-1,TRBD1,once,TGCGCCAGCAGCTCGGCGGGAGGGGGCAATTCACCCCTCCACTTT,CASSSAGGGNSPLHF
TRBJ2-3,TRBV10-1,TRBD1,-,TGCGCCAGCCGGGACAGTATGATGGATACGCAGTATTTT,CASRDSMMDTQYF
TRBJ2-7,TRBV5-6,TRBD1,-,TGTGCCAGCAGCTCGGACAGGGGAAACTACGAGCAGTACTTC,CASSSDRGNYEQYF
TRBJ1-6,TRBV5-6,TRBD1,-,TGTGCCAGCAGCGCTAGGACAGGGGATTCACCCCTCCACTTT,CASSARTGDSPLHF
TRBJ2-3,TRBV15,TRBD2,-,TGTGCCACCAGCAGAAGGACTAGCGGGGCAGATACGCAGTATTTT,CATSRRTSGADTQYF
TRBJ2-1,TRBV30,-,-,TGTGCCTGGAGTGGGGGCAGGAGGGGCAATCGTGAGCAGTTCTTC,CAWSGGRRGNREQFF
TRBJ2-2,TRBV27,TRBD1,-,TGTGCCAGCAGTTCTGACAGGGTGAACACCGGGGAGCTGTTTTTT,CASSSDRVNTGELFF
TRBJ1-1,TRBV5-1,TRBD1,-,TGCGCCAGCAGCTTTACAGGGGGCGCGGGGACTGAAGCTTTCTTT,CASSFTGGAGTEAFF
TRBJ2-7,TRBV9,-,-,TGTGCCAGCAGCGTAGCTCAGGGCAGGGCTAGCGAGCAGTACTTC,CASSVAQGRASEQYF
TRBJ1-1,TRBV4-2,-,once,TGTGCCAGCAGCCTTCCCGGGGGCGCTGAAGCTTTCTTT,CASSLPGGAEAFF
TRBJ2-3,TRBV5-1,-,once,TGCGCCAGCAGCTTAACAGATACGCAGTATTTT,CASSLTDTQYF
TRBJ1-5,TRBV3-1/TRBV3-2,TRBD1,-,TGTGCCAGCAGTCAACACCCTGGGACAGACCTTAGCAATCAGCCCCAGCATTTT,CASSQHPGTDLSNQPQHF
TRBJ2-2,TRBV3-1/TRBV3-2,TRBD1,-,TGTGCCAGCAGCCGACAGGGGGTAGGCACCGGGGAGCTGTTTTTT,CASSRQGVGTGELFF
TRBJ2-3,TRBV28,-,-,TGTGCCAGCAGCTTTGCGGGACAGATACTTCGGGATACGCAGTATTTT,CASSFAGQILRDTQYF
TRBJ1-1,TRBV5-1,-,-,TGCGCCAGCAGCTTGGTGGGCAGGGGAGGGACTGAAGCTTTCTTT,CASSLVGRGGTEAFF